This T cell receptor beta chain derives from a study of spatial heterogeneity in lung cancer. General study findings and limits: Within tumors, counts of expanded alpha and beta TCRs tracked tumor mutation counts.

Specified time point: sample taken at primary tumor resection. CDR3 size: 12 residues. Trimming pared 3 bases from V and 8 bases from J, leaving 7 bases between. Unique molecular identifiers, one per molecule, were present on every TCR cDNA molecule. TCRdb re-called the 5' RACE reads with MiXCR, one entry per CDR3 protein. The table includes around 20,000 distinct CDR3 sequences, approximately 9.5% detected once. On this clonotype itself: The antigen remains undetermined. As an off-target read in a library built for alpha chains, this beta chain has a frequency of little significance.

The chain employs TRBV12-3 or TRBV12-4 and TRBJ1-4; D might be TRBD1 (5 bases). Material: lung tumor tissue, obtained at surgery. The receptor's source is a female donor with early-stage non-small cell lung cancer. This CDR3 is CASSLGGEKLFF. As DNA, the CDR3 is TGTGCCAGCAGTTTGGGGGGGGAAAAACTGTTTTTT.